This TCR beta chain comes out of a study of T cells after yellow fever vaccination. By 5'RACE template switching, TCR cDNA was produced, with a universal primer site and UMIs added in the process. TCRdb independently ran MiXCR on the 5' RACE reads; one entry per CDR3 protein. Here the sample spans hundreds of thousands of distinct CDR3 sequences, more than 9% being singletons. The CDR3 is made up of 15 amino acids. CDR1 MNHNS and CDR2 SASEGT come from the germline V gene. Trimming removed 7 bases from V and 5 bases from J, with 17 bases in between. This clonotype showed up just a few times. The chain links TRBV6-1 to TRBJ2-2; D remains unclear. This receptor was obtained from a man aged 25 to 40 who received the YFV17D yellow fever vaccine. The sample in question was PBMCs, obtained on the day of the yellow fever booster vaccination. The CDR3 coding sequence is TGTGCCAGCACATCTAACGGCCGACGGACCGGGGAGCTGTTTTTT. Protein product: CASTSNGRRTGELFF.